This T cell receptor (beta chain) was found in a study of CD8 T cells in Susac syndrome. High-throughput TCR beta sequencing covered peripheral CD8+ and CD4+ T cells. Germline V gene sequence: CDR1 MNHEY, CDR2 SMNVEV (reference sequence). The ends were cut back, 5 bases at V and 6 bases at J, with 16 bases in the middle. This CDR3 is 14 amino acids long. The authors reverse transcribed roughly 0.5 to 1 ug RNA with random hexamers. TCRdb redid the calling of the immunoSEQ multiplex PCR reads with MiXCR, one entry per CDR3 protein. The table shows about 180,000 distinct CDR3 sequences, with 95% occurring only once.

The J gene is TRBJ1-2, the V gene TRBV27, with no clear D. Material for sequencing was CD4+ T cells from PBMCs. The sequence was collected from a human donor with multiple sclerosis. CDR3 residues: CASSQFQAGDGYTF. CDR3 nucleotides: TGTGCCAGCAGTCAGTTTCAGGCTGGCGATGGCTACACCTTC.